This T cell receptor beta chain is from a study of T cell responses to AZD1222 COVID-19 vaccine. Regarding the study as a whole: The repertoires were collected only after the peak T cell response. Baseline serology detected seropositivity in only a handful of AZD1222 recipients. Spike-specific TCR repertoires showed rising breadth and depth after two AZD1222 doses. Donors skewed white British and female; clonal diversity was possibly underestimated.

About this clone: Its antigen remains unidentified.

Produced via immunoSEQ multiplex PCR; TCRdb's table is partial and in-frame only. The sample holds about 200,000 clones; roughly 91% are singletons and the top ten take over 0.95%. This clonotype was obtained from an adult in good health. Here the sequenced sample was peripheral blood, taken on day 0 of MenACWY control vaccination.

The CDR3 reads CASSYLTTGPAWNSNQPQHF. CDR3 DNA: TGTGCCAGCAGTTACTTAACGACAGGGCCCGCTTGGAATAGCAATCAGCCCCAGCATTTT. The J gene is TRBJ1-5, the V gene TRBV6-7; 7 bases align to TRBD1. TRBV6-7 is an open reading frame, and its role is uncertain. The CDR3 is made up of 20 amino acids. V trimming: 1 base; J trimming: 0 bases; junction bases outside the gene matches: 15.